This T cell receptor (beta chain) was recovered during a study of blood T cells in healthy people across ages. Study results and caveats: The study found more naive CD4+ cells and higher diversity in long-lived than aged donors.

A second about 6 to 12 cycle PCR used barcoded and J-beta primers. TCRdb passed the 5' RACE reads through MiXCR, listing each CDR3 protein once. Altogether 850,000 to 1,100,000 distinct CDR3 sequences are present, around two fifths being singletons, with the ten largest covering around 13%. Regarding this clonotype: Its antigen is not identified.

Per the germline V gene, CDR1 is MGHDK and CDR2 is SYGVNS. This CDR3 has 14 amino acids. Trimming left V 2 bases short and J 10 bases short, with 14 bases between. The TCR was taken from a man aged 18 to 29 in good health. Sequencing input: blood. The chain combines TRBV25-1 with TRBJ1-4, with D tentatively TRBD1 (6 bases). The CDR3 region is CASSETGKSGKLFF. The CDR3 DNA is TGTGCCAGCAGTGAAACAGGGAAATCAGGAAAACTGTTTTTT.